These 15 T cell receptor beta chains were all obtained from the same sample, sequenced in a study of T cells after yellow fever vaccination. TCRdb used MiXCR to reprocess the 5' RACE reads, holding one entry per CDR3 protein. The sample contains around 500,000 distinct CDR3 sequences, 20% to 25% of which appear only once. The sample here was PBMCs, taken more than 20 days after the first yellow fever vaccination. These receptor sequences come from a man between 18 and 29 years old who received the YFV17D yellow fever vaccine.

This clonotype was counted between two and nine times. V gene TRBV5-1 combines with J gene TRBJ2-3; D remains unclear. The germline V and J ends were trimmed by 7 bases and 3 bases, with 15 bases remaining between them. Germline V lookup: CDR1 SGHRS, CDR2 YFSETQ. The CDR3 loop spans 14 amino acids. CDR3 bases: TGCGCCAGCGCTCCTGGGTGGGGTACAGATACGCAGTATTTT. Amino acid sequence: CASAPGWGTDTQYF.

This clonotype has a handful of counts. This chain links TRBV24-1 with TRBJ2-1, with D perhaps being TRBD1 or TRBD2 (7 bases each). This CDR3 spans 16 amino acids. CDR1 and CDR2 (germline): KGHDR, SFDVKD. The V end lost 0 bases, the J end lost 11 bases, and 19 bases lay between the germline ends. CDR3 sequence reads: CATSDLKAGQPTKQFF. DNA for the CDR3: TGTGCCACCAGTGATTTGAAAGCGGGACAGCCCACGAAGCAGTTCTTC.

The chain couples TRBV20-1 to TRBJ2-4, with D perhaps TRBD1 (6 bases). CDR3 length: 12 residues. Per the germline V gene, CDR1 is DFQATT and CDR2 is SNEGSKA (reference sequence). In DNA form, the CDR3 reads TGCCGGGCCGGGCAGGGGTCTAACATTCAGTACTTC. As protein: CRAGQGSNIQYF.

The J gene is TRBJ1-2, the V gene TRBV6-5; TRBD1 aligns across 8 bases. The V and J ends lost 2 bases and 7 bases, in that order; junction bases with no gene match: 6. Germline CDR1 reads MNHEY; CDR2 reads SVGAGI. CDR3 length equals 14 residues. CDR3 coding DNA: TGTGCCAGCAGTTACGCCCAGGGGGCAAGTGGCTACACCTTC. This sequence encodes CASSYAQGASGYTF.

This clonotype was picked up a small number of times. This sequence joins TRBV27 and TRBJ1-5, with 9 bases identical to TRBD1. From germline, CDR1 is MNHEY and CDR2 SMNVEV (reference sequence). The V segment lost 5 bases and the J segment 7 bases; nucleotides outside the gene matches: 9. The CDR3 runs 15 residues. CDR3 loop: CASSVTGTGWQPQHF. The CDR3 DNA reads as TGTGCCAGCAGTGTCACCGGGACAGGGTGGCAGCCCCAGCATTTT.

This chain connects TRBV4-1 to TRBJ1-1; 9 bases line up with TRBD1. In germline, CDR1 is MGHRA, CDR2 YSYEKL. V shed 4 bases and J 0 bases; nucleotides not matched to a gene: 12. The CDR3 covers 18 residues. CDR3 residues: CASSRGQGPMSLNTEAFF. CDR3 nucleotides: TGCGCCAGCAGCCGCGGACAGGGGCCTATGAGCTTGAACACTGAAGCTTTCTTT.

This rearrangement joins TRBV5-6 to TRBJ1-2; no reliable D call. Trimming shortened V by 1 base and J by 5 bases, and 6 bases separated the two germline ends. The germline gives CDR1 SGHDT, CDR2 YYEEEE. The CDR3 is 12 amino acids. The CDR3 sequence is CASSLWFYGYTF. The CDR3 nucleotides read TGTGCCAGCAGCTTGTGGTTTTATGGCTACACCTTC. Combining the CDR3 with reference TRBV5-6 and TRBJ1-2 gives the whole variable domain DAGVTQSPTHLIKTRGQQVTLRCSPKSGHDTVSWYQQALGQGPQFIFQYYEEEERQRGNFPDRFSGHQFPNYSSELNVNALLLGDSALYLCASSLWFYGYTFGSGTRLTVV.

The chain joins TRBV5-1 to TRBJ2-4; D is uncertain. V was cut by 4 bases and J by 3 bases, with 14 bases left in between. This CDR3 contains 15 residues. Germline CDR1 and CDR2: SGHRS and YFSETQ. The CDR3 reads CASSRGNLGKNIQYF. DNA of the CDR3: TGCGCCAGCAGCCGCGGCAACTTAGGCAAAAACATTCAGTACTTC.

This clonotype was seen just once. The chain recombines TRBV24-1 with TRBJ2-3; 9 bases fit TRBD2. V shed 6 bases and J 0 bases; nucleotides not matched to a gene: 3. Germline values: CDR1 KGHDR, CDR2 SFDVKD. CDR3 length: 15 residues. The CDR3 is CATSPAGGSTDTQYF. CDR3 DNA sequence: TGTGCCACCAGTCCAGCGGGGGGTAGCACAGATACGCAGTATTTT.

This clonotype was seen repeatedly, ten times or more. The CDR3 coding sequence is TGTGCCAGCAGAGCGGGACAGGGGTACAATGAGCAGTTCTTC. It encodes CASRAGQGYNEQFF. The chain is built from TRBV12-3 or TRBV12-4 and TRBJ2-1, with 10 bases matching TRBD1. J gave up 4 bases and V 6 bases, and 3 bases lay outside the gene matches. CDR3 size: 14 residues.

J is TRBJ2-5 and V is TRBV29-1, with 7 bases identical to TRBD1. Germline lookup yields CDR1 SQVTM and CDR2 ANQGSEA. There are 15 residues in the CDR3. V trimming: 3 bases; J trimming: 0 bases; junction bases outside the gene matches: 7. The DNA of the CDR3 is TGCAGCGTTGAGGGGGACAGAGATAACCAAGAGACCCAGTACTTC. This translates into CSVEGDRDNQETQYF.

This chain uses TRBV7-2 with TRBJ2-1; D is perhaps TRBD1 (5 bases). The germline gives CDR1 SGHTA, CDR2 FQGNSA. The V gene lost 2 bases and the J gene lost 8 bases, with 13 bases spanning the gap. The CDR3 length is 14 residues. The CDR3 nucleotides are TGTGCCAGCAGCTTACTCGGCAGGGAAGATGAGCAGTTCTTC. Translating gives CASSLLGREDEQFF.

This clonotype was counted a few times. This rearrangement joins TRBV25-1 to TRBJ2-3; D remains unclear. The ends were cut back, 7 bases at V and 9 bases at J, with 26 bases in the middle. Germline V gene sequence: CDR1 MGHDK, CDR2 SYGVNS. The CDR3 has 16 amino acids. CDR3 residues: CASNPGGAQFPSTQYF. The CDR3 bases are TGTGCCAGCAATCCAGGCGGAGCACAGTTCCCGTCGACGCAGTATTTT. Looking up the rest from reference TRBV25-1 and TRBJ2-3 gives the full variable domain: EADIYQTPRYLVIGTGKKITLECSQTMGHDKMYWYQQDPGMELHLIHYSYGVNSTEKGDLSSESTVSRIRTEHFPLTLESARPSHTSQYLCASNPGGAQFPSTQYFGPGTRLTVL.

This clonotype was seen a handful of times. V and J are TRBV4-1 and TRBJ2-7, with unresolved D. The CDR3 contains 14 residues. Germline CDR1 MGHRA, CDR2 YSYEKL. V gave up 4 bases and J gave up 6 bases, with 16 bases separating them. The CDR3 DNA reads TGCGCCAGCAGCCTCCACGCGTATTCGGGCGAGCAGTACGTC. This sequence encodes CASSLHAYSGEQYV.

The chain employs TRBV4-3 and TRBJ2-2; D tentatively reads TRBD1 or TRBD2 (6 bases each). The V gene's germline CDR1 is LGHNA and CDR2 YSLEER. Trimming stripped 0 bases from V and 4 bases from J, with 15 bases between. This CDR3 has 17 residues. The CDR3 region is CASSQDPSGGGTGELFF. CDR3 nucleotide sequence: TGCGCCAGCAGCCAAGATCCCTCCGGGGGCGGCACCGGGGAGCTGTTTTTT.